One sample yielded the 13 T cell receptor beta chains listed below, sequenced in a study of Tregs in tolerant kidney transplant recipients. Sequencing was performed with immunoSEQ multiplex PCR; in TCRdb, only in-frame clones are kept and a portion is missing. The table has about 240,000 clones, more than 65% seen once; the top ten hold 0.55% to 0.65%. The specimen sequenced was CD4+ T cells from blood. These receptors were collected from a human donor in good health.

The chain has TRBV7-9 and TRBJ1-1; D uncertain. The CDR3 runs to 16 residues. Germline V gives CDR1 SEHNR, CDR2 FQNEAQ (reference sequence). V was cut by 5 bases and J by 1 base, with 17 bases left in between. CDR3 sequence reads: CASSPTKGYSNTEAFF. CDR3 sequence (DNA): TGTGCCAGCAGCCCTACAAAAGGGTATTCGAACACTGAAGCTTTCTTT. Based on the CDR3 plus reference TRBV7-9 and TRBJ1-1, the full variable domain is DTGVSQNPRHKITKRGQNVTFRCDPISEHNRLYWYRQTLGQGPEFLTYFQNEAQLEKSRLLSDRFSAERPKGSFSTLEIQRTEQGDSAMYLCASSPTKGYSNTEAFFGQGTRLTVV.

V is TRBV5-1 and J is TRBJ2-5; perhaps TRBD1 as D (6 bases). The CDR3 sequence is 14 residues long. Germline-derived CDR1 and CDR2 are SGHRS and YFSETQ. Trimming shortened V by 2 bases and J by 2 bases, and 10 bases separated the two germline ends. CDR3 in amino acids: CASSLGGGQETQYF. The CDR3 region has the DNA TGCGCCAGCAGCTTAGGGGGTGGACAAGAGACCCAGTACTTC.

The J gene is TRBJ2-5, the V gene TRBV5-1; 7 nucleotides align to TRBD1. Trimming at V came to 0 bases and at J to 9 bases, leaving 5 bases not matched to a gene. Germline V gene lookup returns CDR1 SGHRS and CDR2 YFSETQ. The CDR3 sequence is 13 residues long. The CDR3: CASSLDITGAQYF. The CDR3 bases are TGCGCCAGCAGCTTGGACATAACAGGGGCCCAGTACTTC.

In the case of this clone: One end of the junction varies from germline; a read error may be responsible. The genes are TRBV19 and TRBJ1-6; the match to TRBD1 covers 9 bases. CDR1 and CDR2 (germline): LNHDA, SQIVND (reference sequence). This CDR3 spans 17 amino acids. CDR3 sequence (DNA): TGTGCCAGTAGTCACCATACTGGGACAGGGAATAATCCACCCCTCCACTTT. Amino acid sequence: CASSHHTGTGNNPPLHF. Full variable domain (remainder filled in from reference TRBV19 and TRBJ1-6): DGGITQSPKYLFRKEGQNVTLSCEQNLNHDAMYWYRQDPGQGLRLIYYSQIVNDFQKGDIAEGYSVSREKKESFPLTVTSAQKNPTAFYLCASSHHTGTGNNPPLHFGNGTRLTVT.

The chain joins TRBV10-1 to TRBJ2-7; D is uncertain. The CDR3 extends over 13 amino acids. Germline CDR1 WNHNN, CDR2 SYGVQD (reference sequence). The V end was cut by 4 bases, the J end by 3 bases, with 10 bases between. For the CDR3, the DNA is TGCGCCAGCAGTGCTGTAATCAGCTACGAGCAGTACTTC. This encodes CASSAVISYEQYF.

This clone was seen only once. The chain recombines TRBV11-2 with TRBJ1-5, with 7 nucleotides matching TRBD1. CDR1 is SGHAT, CDR2 FQNNGV, per germline. Trimming removed 5 bases from V and 5 bases from J; junction bases left unmatched: 6. The CDR3 totals 14 residues. The CDR3: CASSPTRGDQPQHF. The DNA of the CDR3 is TGTGCCAGCAGCCCAACCAGGGGGGATCAGCCCCAGCATTTT.

Turning to this clone: At one end the junction does not follow the germline gene, possibly because of a read error. The CDR3 sequence is CASSLEEGGSYEQYF. Here the CDR3 DNA reads TGTGCTAGCAGCTTAGAAGAGGGAGGATCCTACGAGCAGTACTTC. The chain has TRBV7-7 and TRBJ2-7; the D gene is possibly TRBD2 (6 bases). The CDR3 runs 15 residues. Germline loops: CDR1 SSHAT, CDR2 FNYEAQ (reference sequence).

The J gene is TRBJ2-7, the V gene TRBV6-1, with a possible D match to TRBD1 (6 bases). The CDR3 has 14 amino acids. V was shortened by 2 bases and J by 3 bases, with 11 bases between the two germline ends. Germline CDR1 MNHNS, CDR2 SASEGT. This CDR3 is CASSERTVRYEQYF. The CDR3 DNA sequence: TGTGCCAGCAGTGAAAGGACAGTACGCTACGAGCAGTACTTC.

The chain has TRBV21-1 and TRBJ2-7; the table's D call, TRBD2, was not checked against the DNA. TRBV21-1 is a pseudogene locus. There are 15 residues in the CDR3. The CDR3 sequence: CASSKDGTDTYEQYF. The DNA of the CDR3 is TGTGCCAGCAGCAAGGACGGGACTGACACCTACGAGCAGTACTTC.

The J gene is TRBJ2-7, the V gene TRBV30; D perhaps matches TRBD1 (5 bases). CDR1 and CDR2 from the germline V gene are GTSNPN and SVGIG (reference sequence). This CDR3 has 14 amino acids. V was clipped by 3 bases and J by 2 bases, with 14 bases between them. CDR3 region: CAWRDPGLPYEQYF. The CDR3 bases are TGTGCCTGGAGGGACCCAGGGCTCCCCTACGAGCAGTACTTC.

This chain connects TRBV11-2 to TRBJ2-3; a possible D gene is TRBD2 (5 bases). The germline V gene encodes CDR1 SGHAT and CDR2 FQNNGV. There are 15 residues in the CDR3. Trimming left V 0 bases short and J 6 bases short, with 13 bases between. The CDR3 reads CASSLDPGLVDTQYF. CDR3 nucleotide sequence: TGTGCCAGCAGCTTAGATCCGGGGTTAGTTGATACGCAGTATTTT.

The chain recombines TRBV29-1 with TRBJ1-5; D unresolved. The germline V gene has CDR1 SQVTM and CDR2 ANQGSEA. V was shortened by 5 bases and J by 4 bases, with 15 bases between the two germline ends. The CDR3 length is 14 residues. DNA for the CDR3: TGCAGCGTTTCAAATACCGGGGAAAATCAGCCCCAGCATTTT. Its translation: CSVSNTGENQPQHF.

The rearrangement links TRBV5-1 to TRBJ2-5; D may be TRBD1 (6 bases). The assigned J gene may be wrong: the sequence end matches TRBJ2-7 better. The CDR3 covers 12 residues. Germline V gene data show CDR1 as SGHRS and CDR2 as YFSETQ. The CDR3 is CASRLQGYEQYF. CDR3 sequence (DNA): TGCGCCAGCAGATTACAGGGTTACGAGCAGTACTTC.